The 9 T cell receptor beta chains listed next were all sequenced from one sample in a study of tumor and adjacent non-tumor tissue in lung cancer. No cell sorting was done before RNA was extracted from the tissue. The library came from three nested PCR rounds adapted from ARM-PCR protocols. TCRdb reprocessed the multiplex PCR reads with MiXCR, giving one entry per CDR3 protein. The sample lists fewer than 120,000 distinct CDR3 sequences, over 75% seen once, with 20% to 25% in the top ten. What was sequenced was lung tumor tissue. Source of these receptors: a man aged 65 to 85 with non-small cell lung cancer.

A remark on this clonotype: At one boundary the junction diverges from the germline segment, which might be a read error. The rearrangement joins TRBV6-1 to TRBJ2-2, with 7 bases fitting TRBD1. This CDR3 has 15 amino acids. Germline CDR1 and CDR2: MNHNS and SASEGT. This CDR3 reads CVSVTRGILSGELIF. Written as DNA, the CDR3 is TGTGTCAGCGTTACCAGGGGGATCTTGTCTGGGGAGCTGATTTTT.

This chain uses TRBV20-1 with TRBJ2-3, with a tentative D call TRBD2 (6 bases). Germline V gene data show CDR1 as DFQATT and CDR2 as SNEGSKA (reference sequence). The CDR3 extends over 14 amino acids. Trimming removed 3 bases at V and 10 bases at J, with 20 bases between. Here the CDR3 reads CSASTSWEAYAQYF. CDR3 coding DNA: TGCAGTGCTAGTACTAGCTGGGAGGCATATGCGCAGTATTTT.

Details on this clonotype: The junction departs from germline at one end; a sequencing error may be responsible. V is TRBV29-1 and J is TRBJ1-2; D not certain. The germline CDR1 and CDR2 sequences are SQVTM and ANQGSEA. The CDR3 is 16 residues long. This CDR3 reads CSFVPYQSSGEDCYTF. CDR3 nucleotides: TGCAGCTTTGTCCCCTATCAATCCTCGGGAGAAGATTGCTACACCTTT.

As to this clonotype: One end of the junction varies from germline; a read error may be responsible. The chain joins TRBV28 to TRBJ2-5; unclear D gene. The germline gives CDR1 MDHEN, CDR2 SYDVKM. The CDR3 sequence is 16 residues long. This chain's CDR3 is CTSSFNVYRAAETQYF. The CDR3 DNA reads TGTACCAGCAGTTTTAATGTCTACCGTGCCGCGGAGACCCAGTACTTC.

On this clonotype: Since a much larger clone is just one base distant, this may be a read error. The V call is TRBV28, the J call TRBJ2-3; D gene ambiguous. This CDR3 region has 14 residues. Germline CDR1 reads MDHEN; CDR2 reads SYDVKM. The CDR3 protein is CASSPPVGTNTQYF. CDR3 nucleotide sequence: TGTGCCAGCAGTCCACCCGTCGGCACAAATACGCAGTATTTT.

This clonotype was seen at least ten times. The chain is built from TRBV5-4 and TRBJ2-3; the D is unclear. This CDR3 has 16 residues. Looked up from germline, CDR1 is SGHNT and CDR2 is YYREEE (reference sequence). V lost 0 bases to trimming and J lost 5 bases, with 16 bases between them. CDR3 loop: CASSLEAAPFGDTQYF. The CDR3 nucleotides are TGTGCCAGCAGCTTGGAGGCAGCCCCCTTTGGAGATACGCAGTATTTT.

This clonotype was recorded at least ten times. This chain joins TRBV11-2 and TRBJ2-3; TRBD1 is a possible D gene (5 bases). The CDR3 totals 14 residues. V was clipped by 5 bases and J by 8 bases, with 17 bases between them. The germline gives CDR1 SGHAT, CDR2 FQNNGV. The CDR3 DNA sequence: TGTGCCAGCAGCCCCCAACCCGCCAGGGTTACGCAGTATTTT. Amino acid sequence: CASSPQPARVTQYF.

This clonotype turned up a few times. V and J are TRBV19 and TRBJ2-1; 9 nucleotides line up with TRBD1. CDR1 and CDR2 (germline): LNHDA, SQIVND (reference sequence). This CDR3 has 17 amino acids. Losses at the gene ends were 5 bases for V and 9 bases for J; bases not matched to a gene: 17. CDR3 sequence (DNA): TGTGCCAGTAGTCATCCCCCTGGACAGGGGAAATATGGTGAGCAGTTCTTC. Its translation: CASSHPPGQGKYGEQFF.

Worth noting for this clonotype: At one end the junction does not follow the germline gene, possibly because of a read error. The CDR3 protein is CGSGHSGANLLTF. CDR3 nucleotides: TGTGGCAGCGGGCACTCTGGGGCCAACCTCCTGACTTTC. The chain is built from TRBV6-1 and TRBJ2-6, with D possibly being TRBD2 (6 bases). The CDR3 has 13 residues. The V gene's germline CDR1 is MNHNS and CDR2 SASEGT.